What follows are 23 T cell receptor beta chains derived from one specimen sequenced in a study of identical twins. MiXCR, run by TCRdb on the 5' RACE reads, gives a single entry per CDR3 protein. Among about 900,000 distinct CDR3 sequences listed, 10% to 15% were seen once. These data are also associated with another study on yellow fever vaccine responses in identical twins.

Sequenced input: PBMCs. All receptors derive from a woman aged 18-29 years in good health.

This clonotype appeared a few times. The V gene is TRBV20-1, the J gene TRBJ2-4, with D perhaps TRBD1 (6 bases). V was clipped by 6 bases and J by 9 bases, with 15 bases between them. The length of the CDR3 is 12 residues. The germline CDR1 and CDR2 sequences are DFQATT and SNEGSKA (reference sequence). CDR3 in DNA: TGCAGTGCGGACGACAGGTCTGGCATTCAGTACTTC. It codes for CSADDRSGIQYF.

This sequence joins TRBV20-1 and TRBJ2-5; D gene uncertain. The V end lost 3 bases, the J end lost 2 bases, and 10 bases lay between the germline ends. The V gene's germline CDR1 is DFQATT and CDR2 SNEGSKA (reference sequence). The CDR3 has 13 residues. For the CDR3, the DNA is TGCAGTGCTAGGCTGCCCCTGCAAGAGACCCAGTACTTC. Translating it yields CSARLPLQETQYF.

The table lists this clonotype with a few counts. The J gene is TRBJ2-5, the V gene TRBV9; a possible D gene is TRBD2 (6 bases). Trimming shortened V by 4 bases and J by 5 bases, and 15 bases separated the two germline ends. Germline V gene lookup returns CDR1 SGDLS and CDR2 YYNGEE. The CDR3 extends over 14 amino acids. CDR3 sequence (DNA): TGTGCCAGCAGCCGGACTACCCCCAGGGAGACCCAGTACTTC. Protein product: CASSRTTPRETQYF.

V is TRBV6-1 and J is TRBJ1-1; the D is unclear. The V end was cut by 7 bases, the J end by 4 bases, with 13 bases between. The CDR3 covers 13 residues. Germline V gene data show CDR1 as MNHNS and CDR2 as SASEGT. The CDR3 DNA follows: TGTGCCAGCACCTCAGCGGGTGTCACTGAAGCTTTCTTT. Translated: CASTSAGVTEAFF.

There are many counts of this clonotype. This chain joins TRBV9 and TRBJ2-2; D ambiguous. The germline gives CDR1 SGDLS, CDR2 YYNGEE. The CDR3 is 12 residues long. Trimming pared 0 bases from V and 3 bases from J, leaving 0 bases between. The chain's CDR3 is CASSVDTGELFF. The CDR3 DNA sequence: TGTGCCAGCAGCGTAGACACCGGGGAGCTGTTTTTT.

This clonotype was seen a handful of times. The J gene is TRBJ2-7, the V gene TRBV6-1; 11 bases fit TRBD1. This CDR3 has 15 residues. CDR1 is MNHNS and CDR2 is SASEGT in the germline V gene. V shed 7 bases, J shed 7 bases, and the junction held 12 bases outside the gene matches. In DNA form, the CDR3 reads TGTGCCAGCATAAGTAGGGACAGGGGGACAGGTGAGCAGTACTTC. Translating it yields CASISRDRGTGEQYF.

This clonotype was recorded at least ten times. The chain carries TRBV20-1 and TRBJ1-2, with 7 bases lining up with TRBD1. This CDR3 region has 15 residues. In germline, CDR1 is DFQATT, CDR2 SNEGSKA (reference sequence). J was trimmed by 6 bases and V by 5 bases; bases with no gene match: 15. The CDR3 DNA reads as TGCAGTGCTGGACGCCTGGACAGGAAGGCGGATGGCTACACCTTC. Its protein is CSAGRLDRKADGYTF.

The chain recombines TRBV2 with TRBJ2-2; 8 bases fit TRBD1. CDR3 length: 14 residues. The germline gives CDR1 SNHLY, CDR2 FYNNEI. The CDR3 nucleotides are TGTGCAGACCGACAGGGGACGAACACCGGGGAGCTGTTTTTT. Protein product: CADRQGTNTGELFF.

V usage is TRBV6-1 and J usage is TRBJ1-2, with D possibly TRBD1 on 6 matching bases. The CDR3 runs to 14 residues. The germline V gene has CDR1 MNHNS and CDR2 SASEGT. With 6 bases removed from V and 8 bases from J, the gap between germline ends came to 19 bases. The CDR3 region has the DNA TGTGCCAGCAGCGCGAGCGACAGGACTATCGGCTACACCTTC. This sequence encodes CASSASDRTIGYTF.

This rearrangement joins TRBV5-1 to TRBJ2-1, with 9 positions matching TRBD2. The CDR3 contains 16 residues. Germline trimming cut 0 bases from V and 4 bases from J; bases unmatched to any gene: 5. Germline V gene data show CDR1 as SGHRS and CDR2 as YFSETQ. CDR3 sequence reads: CASSLEGSGGYNEQFF. The CDR3 DNA follows: TGCGCCAGCAGCTTGGAGGGTAGCGGGGGTTACAATGAGCAGTTCTTC.

This clonotype turned up a few times. The chain carries TRBV28 and TRBJ2-1; D is perhaps TRBD1 (6 bases). V was pared by 1 base and J by 4 bases, with 14 bases between. This CDR3 region has 16 residues. Germline V gives CDR1 MDHEN, CDR2 SYDVKM. This CDR3 reads CASSLFGGGQYNEQFF. The CDR3 nucleotides read TGTGCCAGCAGTTTATTTGGGGGCGGCCAATACAATGAGCAGTTCTTC. Using reference TRBV28 and TRBJ2-1 for the parts outside the CDR3, the full variable domain is DVKVTQSSRYLVKRTGEKVFLECVQDMDHENMFWYRQDPGLGLRLIYFSYDVKMKEKGDIPEGYSVSREKKERFSLILESASTNQTSMYLCASSLFGGGQYNEQFFGPGTRLTVL.

The chain employs TRBV5-8 and TRBJ2-1; 10 bases match TRBD1. Losses at the gene ends were 3 bases for V and 7 bases for J; bases not matched to a gene: 10. Germline V gene lookup returns CDR1 SGHTS and CDR2 YDEGEE. This CDR3 contains 16 residues. This CDR3 reads CASSSYLGQGNNEQFF. In nucleotides, the CDR3 is TGTGCCAGCAGCTCCTACTTGGGACAGGGGAATAATGAGCAGTTCTTC.

The chain is built from TRBV20-1 and TRBJ2-1, with D possibly TRBD1 on 5 matching bases. The CDR3 totals 12 residues. V gave up 3 bases and J gave up 5 bases, with 8 bases separating them. Germline V lookup: CDR1 DFQATT, CDR2 SNEGSKA (reference sequence). CDR3 in DNA: TGCAGTGCTAGGACAGATAACAATGAGCAGTTCTTC. Translating gives CSARTDNNEQFF.

This clonotype was seen a few times. The V and J genes are TRBV28 and TRBJ2-5; D might be TRBD2 (6 bases). This CDR3 is 15 amino acids long. The germline V gene encodes CDR1 MDHEN and CDR2 SYDVKM. Between the trimmed V and J ends, which lost 2 bases and 4 bases, there was a span of 14 bases. The CDR3 here is CASSLPRGFGETQYF. CDR3 bases: TGTGCCAGCAGTTTACCCCGGGGGTTTGGAGAGACCCAGTACTTC.

This clonotype has more than one count but fewer than ten. The CDR3 loop reads CASSASQDYGYTF. CDR3 nucleotide sequence: TGTGCCAGCAGTGCCAGCCAAGACTATGGCTACACCTTC. This rearrangement joins TRBV2 to TRBJ1-2; D not resolved. This CDR3 comprises 13 residues. CDR1 is SNHLY, CDR2 FYNNEI, per germline. V shed 4 bases and J shed 3 bases, with 9 bases lying between them. The full variable domain, completed using reference TRBV2 and TRBJ1-2, is EPEVTQTPSHQVTQMGQEVILRCVPISNHLYFYWYRQILGQKVEFLVSFYNNEISEKSEIFDDQFSVERPDGSNFTLKIRSTKLEDSAMYFCASSASQDYGYTFGSGTRLTVV.

V gene TRBV24-1 combines with J gene TRBJ2-2; no clear D. Trimming removed 0 bases from V and 5 bases from J, with 6 bases in between. CDR1 and CDR2 (germline): KGHDR, SFDVKD. This CDR3 is built from 14 residues. The CDR3 nucleotides read TGTGCCACCAGTGATTTGAGTGTTACCGGGGAGCTGTTTTTT. It specifies CATSDLSVTGELFF.

V and J are TRBV3-1 and TRBJ2-2; D might be TRBD2 (5 bases). CDR1 and CDR2 (germline): LGHDT, YNNKEL (reference sequence). V was clipped by 4 bases and J by 1 base, with 10 bases between them. CDR3 length: 15 amino acids. CDR3 residues: CASSLDSVNTGELFF. The CDR3 DNA reads as TGTGCCAGCAGCCTGGACTCAGTGAACACCGGGGAGCTGTTTTTT.

This chain connects TRBV12-3 or TRBV12-4 to TRBJ1-4; maybe TRBD1 (6 bases). The CDR3 contains 16 residues. Between the trimmed V and J ends, which lost 3 bases and 0 bases, there was a span of 11 bases. The CDR3 protein is CASSFGGWSTNEKLFF. The CDR3 bases are TGTGCCAGCAGTTTCGGGGGCTGGTCAACTAATGAAAAACTGTTTTTT.

This clonotype has ten or more counts. The chain carries TRBV6-2 or TRBV6-3 and TRBJ2-1, with 11 positions matching TRBD2. CDR1 is MNHEY and CDR2 is SVGEGT in the germline V gene. Trimming removed 0 bases from V and 6 bases from J; junction bases left unmatched: 7. This CDR3 region has 17 residues. The CDR3 loop is CASSYSPGLAARNEQFF. The CDR3 nucleotides read TGTGCCAGCAGTTACTCCCCGGGACTAGCGGCTCGCAATGAGCAGTTCTTC.

This clonotype was found a few times. This chain connects TRBV5-6 to TRBJ2-5; possibly TRBD2 for D (5 bases). The CDR3 has 17 residues. Per germline, CDR1 SGHDT and CDR2 YYEEEE. The germline V and J ends were trimmed by 0 bases and 5 bases, with 20 bases remaining between them. The CDR3 nucleotides are TGTGCCAGCAGCTTGGGTGGTCGGGGAGCCTTGTGGGAGACCCAGTACTTC. This gives the protein CASSLGGRGALWETQYF.

V usage is TRBV5-1 and J usage is TRBJ2-5, with 14 bases aligning to TRBD2. V lost 4 bases, J lost 5 bases, and 13 bases stayed unmatched. Germline CDR1 reads SGHRS; CDR2 reads YFSETQ. This CDR3 spans 18 amino acids. CDR3 sequence reads: CASSLKSGTSGSGETQYF. The CDR3 DNA reads as TGCGCCAGCAGCCTGAAAAGCGGGACTAGCGGGAGTGGGGAGACCCAGTACTTC.

This clonotype was seen at least ten times. The CDR3 loop is CASSLDRGDTDTQYF. CDR3 sequence (DNA): TGCGCCAGCAGCCTGGACAGGGGGGACACAGATACGCAGTATTTT. This chain connects TRBV5-1 to TRBJ2-3, with 10 bases fitting TRBD1. V lost 4 bases and J lost 2; bases outside the gene matches: 4. CDR1 is SGHRS, CDR2 YFSETQ, per germline. This CDR3 region has 15 residues.

This chain's CDR3 is CASSLGTSGSHNEQFF. The CDR3 nucleotides are TGTGCCAGCAGCTTAGGGACTAGCGGGAGTCATAATGAGCAGTTCTTC. The gene calls are TRBV7-6 and TRBJ2-1; 13 positions match TRBD2. The V gene's germline CDR1 is SGHVS and CDR2 FNYEAQ. V lost 1 base, J lost 7 bases, and 4 bases stayed unmatched. The CDR3 sequence is 16 residues long.